The sequence of this T cell receptor beta chain was determined in a study of shared clonotypes between healthy human individuals. The trim removed 5 bases at V and 7 bases at J, leaving 22 bases unmatched. The germline gives CDR1 SGHAT, CDR2 FQNNGV. The CDR3 has 19 residues. Worth noting for this clone: Its antigen is as yet unknown.

Data came from immunoSEQ multiplex PCR; TCRdb stores just in-frame clones and leaves some out. Here the sample spans about 2.4 million clones, roughly 93% being singletons. Study-wide results and caveats: On the whole, naive subsets had larger estimated richness than memory subsets had.

What was sequenced was naive CD4+ T cells from PBMCs. Subset given: CD45RA+ positively selected. This clonotype was sampled from a man aged 18 to 30 in good health. Some clones in this sample may be carry-over from other donors' samples. The gene calls are TRBV11-2 and TRBJ2-1; the match to TRBD2 covers 8 bases. CDR3 nucleotide sequence: TGTGCCAGCAGCCCTAACATAAGCGGGGGTGGGTTAAGAAAGAATGAGCAGTTCTTC. Protein sequence: CASSPNISGGGLRKNEQFF.